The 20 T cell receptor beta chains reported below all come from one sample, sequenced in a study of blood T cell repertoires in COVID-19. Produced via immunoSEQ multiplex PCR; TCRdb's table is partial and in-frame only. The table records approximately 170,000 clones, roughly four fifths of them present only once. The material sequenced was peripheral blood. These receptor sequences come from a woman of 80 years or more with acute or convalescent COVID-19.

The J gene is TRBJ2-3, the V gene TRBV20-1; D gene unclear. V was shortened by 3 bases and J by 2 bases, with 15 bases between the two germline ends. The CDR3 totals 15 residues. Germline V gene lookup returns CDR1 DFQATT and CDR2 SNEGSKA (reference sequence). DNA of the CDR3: TGCAGTGCTAGTTCAGCGTCAGATCCCACAGATACGCAGTATTTT. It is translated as CSASSASDPTDTQYF.

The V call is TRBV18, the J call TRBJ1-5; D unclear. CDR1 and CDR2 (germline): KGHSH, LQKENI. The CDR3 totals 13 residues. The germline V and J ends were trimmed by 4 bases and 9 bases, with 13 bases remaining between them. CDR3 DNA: TGTGCCAGCTCACAGGAAATGGAGGTGCCCCAGCATTTT. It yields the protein CASSQEMEVPQHF.

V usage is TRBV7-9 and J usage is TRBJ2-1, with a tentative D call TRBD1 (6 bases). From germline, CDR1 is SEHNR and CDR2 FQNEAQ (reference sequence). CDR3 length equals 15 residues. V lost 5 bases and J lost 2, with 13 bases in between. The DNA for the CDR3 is TGTGCCAGCAGCCCAACAGGGAATCCCTACAATGAGCAGTTCTTC. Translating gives CASSPTGNPYNEQFF.

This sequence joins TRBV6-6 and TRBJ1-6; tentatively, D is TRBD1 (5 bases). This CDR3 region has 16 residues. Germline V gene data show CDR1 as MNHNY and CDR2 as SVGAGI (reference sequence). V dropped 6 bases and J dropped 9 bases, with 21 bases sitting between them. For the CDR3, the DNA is TGTGCCAGCAGCAACCCATCCGACAGACGGATTTCACCCCTCCACTTT. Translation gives CASSNPSDRRISPLHF.

CDR3 in amino acids: CASRLTGLDEKLFF. The CDR3 DNA is TGTGCCAGCAGGCTGACAGGGTTAGATGAAAAACTGTTTTTT. The chain recombines TRBV2 with TRBJ1-4, with 7 positions matching TRBD1. The CDR3 totals 14 residues. V was clipped by 6 bases and J by 6 bases; unmatched bases: 7. Germline loops: CDR1 SNHLY, CDR2 FYNNEI.

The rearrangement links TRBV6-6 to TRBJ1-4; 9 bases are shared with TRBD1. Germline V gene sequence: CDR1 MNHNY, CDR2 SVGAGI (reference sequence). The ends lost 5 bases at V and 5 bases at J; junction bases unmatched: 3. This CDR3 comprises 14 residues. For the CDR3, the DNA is TGTGCCAGCAGTCGGGACAGGGAGAATGAAAAACTGTTTTTT. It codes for CASSRDRENEKLFF.

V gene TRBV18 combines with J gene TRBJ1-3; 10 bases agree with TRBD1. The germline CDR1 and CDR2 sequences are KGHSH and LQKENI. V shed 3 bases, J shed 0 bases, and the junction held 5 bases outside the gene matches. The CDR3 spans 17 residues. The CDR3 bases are TGTGCCAGCTCACCGGGACAGGGGCGCCCCTCTGGAAACACCATATATTTT. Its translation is CASSPGQGRPSGNTIYF.

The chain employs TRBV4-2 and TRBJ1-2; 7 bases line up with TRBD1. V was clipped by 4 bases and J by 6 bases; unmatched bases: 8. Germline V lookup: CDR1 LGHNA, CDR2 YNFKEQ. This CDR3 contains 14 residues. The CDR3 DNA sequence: TGTGCCAGCAGCCGCTACGCCGGGACAGATGGCTACACCTTC. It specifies CASSRYAGTDGYTF.

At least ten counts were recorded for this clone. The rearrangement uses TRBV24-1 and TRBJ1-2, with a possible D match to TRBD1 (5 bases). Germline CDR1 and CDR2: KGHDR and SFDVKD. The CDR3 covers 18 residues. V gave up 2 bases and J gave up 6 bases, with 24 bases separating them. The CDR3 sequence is CATSDSATGVPGFDGYTF. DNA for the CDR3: TGTGCCACCAGTGATTCCGCCACGGGGGTTCCAGGGTTCGATGGCTACACCTTC.

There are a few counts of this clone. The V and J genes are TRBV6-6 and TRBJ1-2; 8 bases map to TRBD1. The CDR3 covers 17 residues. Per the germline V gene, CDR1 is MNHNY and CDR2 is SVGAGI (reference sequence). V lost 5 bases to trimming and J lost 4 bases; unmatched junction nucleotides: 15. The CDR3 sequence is CASSPGTGPSRAYGYTF. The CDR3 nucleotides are TGTGCCAGCAGTCCCGGGACAGGCCCCTCAAGAGCCTATGGCTACACCTTC.

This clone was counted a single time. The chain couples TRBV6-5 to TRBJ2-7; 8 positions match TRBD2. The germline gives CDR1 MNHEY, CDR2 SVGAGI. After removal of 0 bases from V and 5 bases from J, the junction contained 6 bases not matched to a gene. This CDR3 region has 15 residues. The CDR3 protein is CASSYSTGGADEQYF. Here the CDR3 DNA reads TGTGCCAGCAGTTACTCTACGGGAGGGGCCGACGAGCAGTACTTC.

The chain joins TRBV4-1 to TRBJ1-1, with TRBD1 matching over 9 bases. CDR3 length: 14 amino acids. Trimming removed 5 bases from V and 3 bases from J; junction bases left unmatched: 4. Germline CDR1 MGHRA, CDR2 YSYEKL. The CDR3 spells CASSKTGGYTEAFF. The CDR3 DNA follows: TGCGCCAGCAGCAAGACAGGGGGATACACTGAAGCTTTCTTT.

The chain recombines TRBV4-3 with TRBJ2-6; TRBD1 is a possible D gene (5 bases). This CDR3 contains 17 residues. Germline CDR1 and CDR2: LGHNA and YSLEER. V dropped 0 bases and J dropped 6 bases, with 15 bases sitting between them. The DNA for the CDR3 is TGCGCCAGCAGCCAAGATATTCCAGGGATCGTGGCCAACGTCCTGACTTTC. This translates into CASSQDIPGIVANVLTF.

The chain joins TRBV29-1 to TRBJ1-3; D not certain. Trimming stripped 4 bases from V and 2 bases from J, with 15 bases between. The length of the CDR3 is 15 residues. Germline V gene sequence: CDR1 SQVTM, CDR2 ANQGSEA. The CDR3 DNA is TGCAGCGTTGTAGATCCAGGCGTAACTGGAAACACCATATATTTT. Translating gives CSVVDPGVTGNTIYF.

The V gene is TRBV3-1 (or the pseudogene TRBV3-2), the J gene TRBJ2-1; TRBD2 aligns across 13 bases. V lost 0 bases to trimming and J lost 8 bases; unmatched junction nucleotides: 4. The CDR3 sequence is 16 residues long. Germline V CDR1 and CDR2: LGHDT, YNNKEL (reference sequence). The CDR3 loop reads CASSQELAGGRDEQFF. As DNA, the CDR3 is TGTGCCAGCAGCCAAGAACTAGCGGGGGGGAGAGATGAGCAGTTCTTC.

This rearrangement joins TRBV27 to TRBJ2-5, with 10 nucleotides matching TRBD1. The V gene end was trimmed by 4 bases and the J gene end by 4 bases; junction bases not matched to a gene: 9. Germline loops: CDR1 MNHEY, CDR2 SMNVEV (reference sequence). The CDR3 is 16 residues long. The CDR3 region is CASSSPGTGAGETQYF. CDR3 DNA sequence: TGTGCCAGCAGTTCCCCCGGGACAGGGGCTGGAGAGACCCAGTACTTC.

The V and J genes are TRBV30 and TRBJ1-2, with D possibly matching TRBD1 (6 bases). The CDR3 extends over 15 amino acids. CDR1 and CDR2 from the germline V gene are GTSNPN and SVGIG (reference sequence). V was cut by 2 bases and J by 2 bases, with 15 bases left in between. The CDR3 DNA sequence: TGTGCCTGGAGTAAACAAAGACAGGAGAACTATGGCTACACCTTC. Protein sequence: CAWSKQRQENYGYTF.

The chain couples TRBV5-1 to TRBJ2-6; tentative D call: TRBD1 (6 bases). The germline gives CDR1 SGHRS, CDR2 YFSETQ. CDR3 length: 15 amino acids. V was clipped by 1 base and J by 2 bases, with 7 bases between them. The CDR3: CASSLTGTGANVLTF. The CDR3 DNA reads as TGCGCCAGCAGCTTGACAGGGACTGGGGCCAACGTCCTGACTTTC.

The CDR3 nucleotides are TGTGCCTGCACCGGGACTAGCGGGGGCTCCTACGAGCAGTACTTC. Its translation is CACTGTSGGSYEQYF. V gene TRBV30 combines with J gene TRBJ2-7; 14 bases align to TRBD2. This CDR3 comprises 15 residues. J lost 0 bases, V lost 6 bases, and 4 bases had no gene match. Germline V gene sequence: CDR1 GTSNPN, CDR2 SVGIG (reference sequence).

The CDR3 DNA is TGTGCCAGCAGGGGGCCCTTTAGTTATGGCTACACCTTC. Translated, it gives CASRGPFSYGYTF. This chain connects TRBV6-5 to TRBJ1-2; D may be TRBD1 (5 bases). Germline-derived CDR1 and CDR2 are MNHEY and SVGAGI. Trimming removed 6 bases at V and 5 bases at J, with 13 bases between. The CDR3 consists of 13 residues.